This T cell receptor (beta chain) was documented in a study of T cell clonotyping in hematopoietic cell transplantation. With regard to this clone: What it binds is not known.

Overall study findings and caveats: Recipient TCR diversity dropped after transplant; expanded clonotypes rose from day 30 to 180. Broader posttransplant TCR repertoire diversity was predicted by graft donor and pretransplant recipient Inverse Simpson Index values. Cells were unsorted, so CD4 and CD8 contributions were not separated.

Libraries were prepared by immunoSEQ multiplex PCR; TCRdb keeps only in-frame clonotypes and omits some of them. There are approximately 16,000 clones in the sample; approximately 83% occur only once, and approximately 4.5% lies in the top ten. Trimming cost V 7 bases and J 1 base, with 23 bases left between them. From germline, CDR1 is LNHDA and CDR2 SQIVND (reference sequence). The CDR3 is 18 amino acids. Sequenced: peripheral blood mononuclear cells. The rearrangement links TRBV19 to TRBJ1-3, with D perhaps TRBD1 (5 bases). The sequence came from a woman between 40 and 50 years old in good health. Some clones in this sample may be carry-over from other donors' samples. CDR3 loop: CASTPLREMEPSGNTIYF. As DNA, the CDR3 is TGTGCCAGTACCCCGCTCAGGGAAATGGAACCATCTGGAAACACCATATATTTT.